This is a list of T cell receptor beta chains from one sample in a study of T cell responses to AZD1222 COVID-19 vaccine. Clones were read by immunoSEQ multiplex PCR, and TCRdb kept only the in-frame ones, dropping some. Of 130,000 or so clones listed, 90% to 95% were seen once; the top ten hold less than 1%. The sample here was peripheral blood, taken on day 0 of MenACWY control vaccination. Every receptor here comes from an adult in good health. CDR3s include the opening cysteine and the closing phenylalanine or tryptophan. Fields, in order: CDR3 protein, CDR3 DNA, D gene, J gene, V gene, clone size. The D gene is left open where the match is weak. Clone size is given for some rows only: seen once, a few or many times, or a class if the clone is expanded.

CDR3aa: CASSVRGINSGNTIYF
CDR3nt: TGTGCCAGCAGCGTAAGGGGCATCAACTCTGGAAACACCATATATTTT
d_gene: .
j_gene: TRBJ1-3
v_gene: TRBV9
abundance: .

CDR3aa: CASSPTGTSFTDTQYF
CDR3nt: TGTGCCAGCTCACCTACCGGGACTAGCTTCACAGATACGCAGTATTTT
d_gene: TRBD2
j_gene: TRBJ2-3
v_gene: TRBV18
abundance: .

CDR3aa: CASSLESGAHSNQPQHF
CDR3nt: TGTGCCAGCAGCTTGGAGTCGGGGGCGCATAGCAATCAGCCCCAGCATTTT
d_gene: .
j_gene: TRBJ1-5
v_gene: TRBV5-8
abundance: .

CDR3aa: CASSVLPTNEKLFF
CDR3nt: TGTGCCAGCAGCGTCCTCCCAACTAATGAAAAACTGTTTTTT
d_gene: .
j_gene: TRBJ1-4
v_gene: TRBV9
abundance: .

CDR3aa: CASSLGSTEAFF
CDR3nt: TGTGCCAGCAGCTTAGGTTCCACTGAAGCTTTCTTT
d_gene: .
j_gene: TRBJ1-1
v_gene: TRBV7-8
abundance: .

CDR3aa: CASRRRDKNIQYF
CDR3nt: TGTGCCAGCAGGCGGCGGGACAAAAACATTCAGTACTTC
d_gene: .
j_gene: TRBJ2-4
v_gene: TRBV12-3/TRBV12-4
abundance: .

CDR3aa: CASSPYRSSGNTIYF
CDR3nt: TGTGCCAGCAGCCCGTACAGGAGCTCTGGAAACACCATATATTTT
d_gene: .
j_gene: TRBJ1-3
v_gene: TRBV5-6
abundance: .

CDR3aa: CASSATPTGANYGYTF
CDR3nt: TGTGCCAGCAGCGCCACTCCGACAGGTGCTAACTATGGCTACACCTTC
d_gene: .
j_gene: TRBJ1-2
v_gene: TRBV2
abundance: .

CDR3aa: CASSYMTYGQGVLETQYF
CDR3nt: TGTGCCAGCAGTTATATGACCTATGGACAGGGTGTATTGGAGACCCAGTACTTC
d_gene: TRBD1
j_gene: TRBJ2-5
v_gene: TRBV6-2/TRBV6-3
abundance: .

CDR3aa: CASSEVGVDEQYF
CDR3nt: TGTGCCAGCAGTGAAGTCGGGGTCGACGAGCAGTACTTC
d_gene: .
j_gene: TRBJ2-7
v_gene: TRBV6-1
abundance: .

CDR3aa: CASNRQDEQYF
CDR3nt: TGCGCCAGCAACCGACAGGACGAGCAGTACTTC
d_gene: .
j_gene: TRBJ2-7
v_gene: TRBV10-2
abundance: .

CDR3aa: CASSHSRGTGRTGELFF
CDR3nt: TGTGCCAGCAGCCACTCTCGGGGCACAGGGAGGACCGGGGAGCTGTTTTTT
d_gene: .
j_gene: TRBJ2-2
v_gene: TRBV14
abundance: .

CDR3aa: CASSYFVGAFNSPLHF
CDR3nt: TGTGCCAGCAGCTACTTTGTAGGGGCCTTTAATTCACCCCTCCACTTT
d_gene: .
j_gene: TRBJ1-6
v_gene: TRBV3-1/TRBV3-2
abundance: .

CDR3aa: CASAPGPNTGELFF
CDR3nt: TGTGCCAGCGCTCCGGGACCAAACACCGGGGAGCTGTTTTTT
d_gene: .
j_gene: TRBJ2-2
v_gene: TRBV28
abundance: .

CDR3aa: CASSRDFKTQYF
CDR3nt: TGTGCCAGCAGCAGGGACTTCAAGACCCAGTACTTC
d_gene: .
j_gene: TRBJ2-5
v_gene: TRBV28
abundance: .

CDR3aa: CASSPRAGANEKLFF
CDR3nt: TGTGCCAGCAGTCCCAGGGCGGGGGCTAATGAAAAACTGTTTTTT
d_gene: .
j_gene: TRBJ1-4
v_gene: TRBV27
abundance: .

CDR3aa: CASSQEQGIYEQYF
CDR3nt: TGCGCCAGCAGCCAAGAACAGGGAATCTACGAGCAGTACTTC
d_gene: .
j_gene: TRBJ2-7
v_gene: TRBV4-1
abundance: .

CDR3aa: CSASNRGLYEQYF
CDR3nt: TGCAGTGCTAGTAACAGGGGTCTCTACGAGCAGTACTTC
d_gene: TRBD1
j_gene: TRBJ2-7
v_gene: TRBV20-1
abundance: .

CDR3aa: CASRTTGYEDYTF
CDR3nt: TGTGCCAGCAGGACCACAGGGTATGAGGACTACACCTTC
d_gene: .
j_gene: TRBJ1-2
v_gene: TRBV2
abundance: .

CDR3aa: CASSLASGRASDTQYF
CDR3nt: TGTGCCAGCAGCTTGGCTAGCGGGAGGGCCAGCGATACGCAGTATTTT
d_gene: TRBD2
j_gene: TRBJ2-3
v_gene: TRBV11-3
abundance: .

CDR3aa: CASSTGQGNYNEQFF
CDR3nt: TGTGCCAGTAGTACCGGACAGGGGAACTACAATGAGCAGTTCTTC
d_gene: TRBD1
j_gene: TRBJ2-1
v_gene: TRBV19
abundance: .

CDR3aa: CASSSRNRDTQYF
CDR3nt: TGTGCCAGCAGTTCCAGAAATCGGGATACGCAGTATTTT
d_gene: .
j_gene: TRBJ2-3
v_gene: TRBV28
abundance: .

CDR3aa: CASSTDRVDGYTF
CDR3nt: TGTGCCAGTAGTACGGACAGGGTAGATGGCTACACCTTC
d_gene: TRBD1
j_gene: TRBJ1-2
v_gene: TRBV19
abundance: .

CDR3aa: CASSRQWTFF
CDR3nt: TGTGCCAGCAGTAGACAGTGGACTTTCTTT
d_gene: .
j_gene: TRBJ1-1
v_gene: TRBV12-3/TRBV12-4
abundance: once

CDR3aa: CASSMMNSGNTIYF
CDR3nt: TGTGCCAGTAGTATGATGAACTCTGGAAACACCATATATTTT
d_gene: .
j_gene: TRBJ1-3
v_gene: TRBV19
abundance: .

CDR3aa: CASSYHGLASHYEQYF
CDR3nt: TGTGCCAGCAGTTACCACGGACTAGCTTCGCACTACGAGCAGTACTTC
d_gene: TRBD2
j_gene: TRBJ2-7
v_gene: TRBV6-2/TRBV6-3
abundance: .

CDR3aa: CASSSGQINTEAFF
CDR3nt: TGTGCCAGTAGTTCGGGACAGATAAACACTGAAGCTTTCTTT
d_gene: TRBD1
j_gene: TRBJ1-1
v_gene: TRBV19
abundance: once

CDR3aa: CASSASGGAYEQFF
CDR3nt: TGTGCCAGCAGCGCTAGCGGGGGGGCCTATGAGCAGTTCTTC
d_gene: TRBD2
j_gene: TRBJ2-1
v_gene: TRBV9
abundance: .

CDR3aa: CASSPGTGGLPLHF
CDR3nt: TGTGCCAGCAGCCCGGGGACAGGGGGCTTACCCCTCCACTTT
d_gene: TRBD1
j_gene: TRBJ1-6
v_gene: TRBV16
abundance: .

CDR3aa: CASSARGGGTDTQYF
CDR3nt: TGTGCCAGCAGCGCACGCGGGGGGGGCACAGATACGCAGTATTTT
d_gene: TRBD2
j_gene: TRBJ2-3
v_gene: TRBV9
abundance: .

CDR3aa: CASSEAQGGTDTQYF
CDR3nt: TGTGCCAGCAGTGAAGCGCAGGGGGGCACAGATACGCAGTATTTT
d_gene: TRBD1
j_gene: TRBJ2-3
v_gene: TRBV2
abundance: .

CDR3aa: CASSLRTGRSGANVLTF
CDR3nt: TGTGCCAGCAGCTTAAGGACAGGCCGCTCTGGGGCCAACGTCCTGACTTTC
d_gene: TRBD1
j_gene: TRBJ2-6
v_gene: TRBV5-6
abundance: .

CDR3aa: CASSLRSDRVDQPQHF
CDR3nt: TGTGCCAGCAGCTTACGGTCAGACAGGGTGGATCAGCCCCAGCATTTT
d_gene: TRBD1
j_gene: TRBJ1-5
v_gene: TRBV7-2
abundance: .

CDR3aa: CASSPGTGSYEQYF
CDR3nt: TGTGCCAGCAGCCCCGGGACAGGTTCCTACGAGCAGTACTTC
d_gene: TRBD1
j_gene: TRBJ2-7
v_gene: TRBV3-1/TRBV3-2
abundance: .

CDR3aa: CASSQVPIGQGFGDTQYF
CDR3nt: TGTGCCAGCAGCCAAGTCCCCATTGGACAGGGTTTTGGAGATACGCAGTATTTT
d_gene: TRBD1
j_gene: TRBJ2-3
v_gene: TRBV4-2
abundance: .

CDR3aa: CASTLGTGPTGELFF
CDR3nt: TGTGCCAGCACCTTGGGGACAGGGCCCACCGGGGAGCTGTTTTTT
d_gene: TRBD1
j_gene: TRBJ2-2
v_gene: TRBV7-9
abundance: .

CDR3aa: CASSLVGGAYSNQPQHF
CDR3nt: TGTGCCAGCAGCTTAGTAGGGGGAGCTTATAGCAATCAGCCCCAGCATTTT
d_gene: .
j_gene: TRBJ1-5
v_gene: TRBV7-2
abundance: .

CDR3aa: CASRRDWDGYTF
CDR3nt: TGCGCCAGCAGAAGAGACTGGGATGGCTACACCTTC
d_gene: .
j_gene: TRBJ1-2
v_gene: TRBV5-1
abundance: .

CDR3aa: CASSPTTEDGTEAFF
CDR3nt: TGTGCCAGCAGCCCCACGACAGAGGACGGCACTGAAGCTTTCTTT
d_gene: .
j_gene: TRBJ1-1
v_gene: TRBV7-9
abundance: once

CDR3aa: CASSLRAKMNTEAFF
CDR3nt: TGTGCCAGCAGCTTGAGGGCAAAGATGAACACTGAAGCTTTCTTT
d_gene: .
j_gene: TRBJ1-1
v_gene: TRBV13
abundance: .

CDR3aa: CASSPDPARPPTEAFF
CDR3nt: TGTGCCAGCAGTCCCGACCCGGCTCGGCCCCCCACTGAAGCTTTCTTT
d_gene: .
j_gene: TRBJ1-1
v_gene: TRBV27
abundance: .

CDR3aa: CASSVGLGNQETQYF
CDR3nt: TGTGCCAGCAGCGTAGGACTGGGGAACCAAGAGACCCAGTACTTC
d_gene: .
j_gene: TRBJ2-5
v_gene: TRBV9
abundance: .

CDR3aa: CASSEGFSGGYTF
CDR3nt: TGTGCCAGCAGTGAGGGCTTCAGCGGGGGCTACACCTTC
d_gene: .
j_gene: TRBJ1-2
v_gene: TRBV6-4
abundance: .

CDR3aa: CASNAGQGQETQYF
CDR3nt: TGTGCCAGTAATGCTGGACAGGGACAAGAGACCCAGTACTTC
d_gene: TRBD1
j_gene: TRBJ2-5
v_gene: TRBV19
abundance: .

CDR3aa: CASRRTGRDYGYTF
CDR3nt: TGTGCCAGCAGACGGACAGGGCGGGACTATGGCTACACCTTC
d_gene: TRBD1
j_gene: TRBJ1-2
v_gene: TRBV6-5
abundance: .

CDR3aa: CATSELTSDDEQFF
CDR3nt: TGTGCCACCAGTGAGCTGACTAGCGACGATGAGCAGTTCTTC
d_gene: TRBD2
j_gene: TRBJ2-1
v_gene: TRBV24-1
abundance: .

CDR3aa: CASSSGQGATDTQYF
CDR3nt: TGTGCCAGCAGTTCCGGACAGGGGGCAACAGATACGCAGTATTTT
d_gene: TRBD1
j_gene: TRBJ2-3
v_gene: TRBV27
abundance: once

CDR3aa: CASRSSVDLAGYTF
CDR3nt: TGTGCCAGCAGGTCCTCAGTGGATTTAGCGGGCTACACCTTC
d_gene: .
j_gene: TRBJ1-2
v_gene: TRBV5-4
abundance: .

CDR3aa: CATSDTPSQGAEKLFF
CDR3nt: TGTGCCACCAGTGATACCCCGTCGCAGGGGGCCGAAAAACTGTTTTTT
d_gene: TRBD1
j_gene: TRBJ1-4
v_gene: TRBV24-1
abundance: .

CDR3aa: CASSTGPYTEAFF
CDR3nt: TGTGCCAGTAGTACGGGACCCTACACTGAAGCTTTCTTT
d_gene: .
j_gene: TRBJ1-1
v_gene: TRBV19
abundance: .

CDR3aa: CASSLGRDFYEQYF
CDR3nt: TGTGCCAGCAGCTTGGGTCGGGACTTCTACGAGCAGTACTTC
d_gene: .
j_gene: TRBJ2-7
v_gene: TRBV5-4
abundance: .

CDR3aa: CASSQGGRRLFF
CDR3nt: TGCGCCAGCAGCCAAGGGGGGAGGCGGCTTTTCTTT
d_gene: .
j_gene: TRBJ1-1
v_gene: TRBV4-1
abundance: .

CDR3aa: CASSRLGQGHGYTF
CDR3nt: TGTGCCAGCAGCCGACTTGGACAGGGCCATGGCTACACCTTC
d_gene: TRBD1
j_gene: TRBJ1-2
v_gene: TRBV9
abundance: .

CDR3aa: CASSLVNEKLFF
CDR3nt: TGTGCCAGCAGCTTAGTTAATGAAAAACTGTTTTTT
d_gene: .
j_gene: TRBJ1-4
v_gene: TRBV7-6
abundance: .

CDR3aa: CASSLVVAIGYTF
CDR3nt: TGTGCCAGCAGTTTAGTAGTGGCGATTGGGTACACCTTC
d_gene: .
j_gene: TRBJ1-2
v_gene: TRBV12-3/TRBV12-4
abundance: .

CDR3aa: CASRAGATGNTIYF
CDR3nt: TGTGCCAGCAGGGCCGGGGCTACGGGAAACACCATATATTTT
d_gene: .
j_gene: TRBJ1-3
v_gene: TRBV7-8
abundance: .